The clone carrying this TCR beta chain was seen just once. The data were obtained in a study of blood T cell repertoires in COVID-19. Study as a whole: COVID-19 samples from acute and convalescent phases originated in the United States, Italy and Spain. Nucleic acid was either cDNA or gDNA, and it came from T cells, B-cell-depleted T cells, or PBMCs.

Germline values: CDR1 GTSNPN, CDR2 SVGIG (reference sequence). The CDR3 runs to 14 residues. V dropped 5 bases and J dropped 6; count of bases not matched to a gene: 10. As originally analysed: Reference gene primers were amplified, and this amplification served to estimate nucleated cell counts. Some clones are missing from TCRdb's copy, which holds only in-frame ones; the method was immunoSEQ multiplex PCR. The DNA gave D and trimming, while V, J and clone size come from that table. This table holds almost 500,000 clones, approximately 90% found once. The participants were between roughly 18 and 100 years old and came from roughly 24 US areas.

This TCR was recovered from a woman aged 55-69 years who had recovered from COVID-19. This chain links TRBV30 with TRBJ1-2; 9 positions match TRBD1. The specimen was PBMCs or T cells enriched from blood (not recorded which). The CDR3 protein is CAWATGGAFDGYTF. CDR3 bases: TGTGCCTGGGCAACAGGGGGCGCGTTTGATGGCTACACCTTC.